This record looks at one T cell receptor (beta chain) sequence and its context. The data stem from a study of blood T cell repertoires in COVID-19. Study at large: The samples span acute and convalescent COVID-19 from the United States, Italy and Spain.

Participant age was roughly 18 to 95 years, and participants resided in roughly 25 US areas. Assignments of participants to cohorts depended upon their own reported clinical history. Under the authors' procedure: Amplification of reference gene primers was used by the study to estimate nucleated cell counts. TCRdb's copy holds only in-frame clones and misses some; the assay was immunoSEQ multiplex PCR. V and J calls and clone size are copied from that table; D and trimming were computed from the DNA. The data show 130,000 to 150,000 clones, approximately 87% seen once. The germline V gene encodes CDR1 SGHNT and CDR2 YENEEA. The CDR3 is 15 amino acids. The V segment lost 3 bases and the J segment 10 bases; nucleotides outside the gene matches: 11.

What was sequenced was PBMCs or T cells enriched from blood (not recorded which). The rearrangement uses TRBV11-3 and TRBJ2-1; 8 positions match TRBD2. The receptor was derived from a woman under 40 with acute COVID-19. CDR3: CASSLDRTSWEEQFF. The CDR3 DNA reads TGTGCCAGCAGCTTGGACCGGACTAGCTGGGAGGAGCAGTTCTTC. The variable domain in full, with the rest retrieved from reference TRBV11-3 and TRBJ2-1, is EAGVVQSPRYKIIEKKQPVAFWCNPISGHNTLYWYLQNLGQGPELLIRYENEEAVDDSQLPKDRFSAERLKGVDSTLKIQPAELGDSAVYLCASSLDRTSWEEQFFGPGTRLTVL.